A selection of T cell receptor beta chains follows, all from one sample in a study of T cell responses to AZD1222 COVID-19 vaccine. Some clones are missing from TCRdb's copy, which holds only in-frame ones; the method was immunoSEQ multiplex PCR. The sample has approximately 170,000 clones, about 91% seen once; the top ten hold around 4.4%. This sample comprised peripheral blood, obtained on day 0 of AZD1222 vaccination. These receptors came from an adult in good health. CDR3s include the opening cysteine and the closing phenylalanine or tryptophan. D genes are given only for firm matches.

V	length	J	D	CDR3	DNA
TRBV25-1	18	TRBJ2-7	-	CASSEIPSGRGGGYEQYF	TGTGCCAGCAGTGAAATCCCTTCGGGTCGGGGAGGGGGCTACGAGCAGTACTTC
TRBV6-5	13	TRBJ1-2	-	CASIRGVNYGYTF	TGTGCCAGCATTAGAGGTGTTAACTATGGCTACACCTTC
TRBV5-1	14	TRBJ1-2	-	CASSLSGTNYGYTF	TGCGCCAGCAGCCTCTCTGGAACTAACTATGGCTACACCTTC
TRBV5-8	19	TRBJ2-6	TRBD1	CASSFRLTGPPSGANVLTF	TGTGCCAGCAGCTTCCGCCTGACAGGGCCTCCCTCTGGGGCCAACGTCCTGACTTTC
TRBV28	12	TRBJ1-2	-	CASSLSNYGYTF	TGTGCCAGCAGCCTCTCGAACTATGGCTACACCTTC
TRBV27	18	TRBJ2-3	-	CASSSRGVAGSSTDTQYF	TGTGCCAGCAGTTCCCGTGGGGTCGCGGGCTCTAGCACAGATACGCAGTATTTT
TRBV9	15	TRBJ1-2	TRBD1	CASSASSGTGYGYTF	TGTGCCAGCAGCGCCTCATCGGGGACAGGCTATGGCTACACCTTC
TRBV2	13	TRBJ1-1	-	CASQDPRMSEAFF	TGTGCCAGCCAGGACCCCAGGATGAGTGAAGCTTTCTTT
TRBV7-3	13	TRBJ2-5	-	CASSHTGVETQYF	TGTGCCAGCAGCCACACGGGAGTGGAGACCCAGTACTTC
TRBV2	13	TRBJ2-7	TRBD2	CASSTSGLGEQYF	TGTGCCAGCAGCACTAGCGGCTTGGGGGAGCAGTACTTC
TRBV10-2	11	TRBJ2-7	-	CASSASYEQYF	TGCGCCAGCAGCGCCAGCTACGAGCAGTACTTC
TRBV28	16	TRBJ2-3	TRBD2	CASSDASGRSTDTQYF	TGTGCCAGCAGTGACGCGAGCGGGAGAAGCACAGATACGCAGTATTTT
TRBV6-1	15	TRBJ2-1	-	CASSEEGGLSGEQFF	TGTGCCAGCAGTGAAGAGGGGGGACTTTCCGGTGAGCAGTTCTTC
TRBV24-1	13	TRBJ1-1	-	CATGDGSNTEAFF	TGTGCCACCGGAGACGGATCCAACACTGAAGCTTTCTTT
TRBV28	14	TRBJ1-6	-	CASNPDRYNSPLHF	TGTGCCAGCAATCCAGACCGATATAATTCACCCCTCCACTTT
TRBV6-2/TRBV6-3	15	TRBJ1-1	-	CASSRPTGGYTEAFF	TGTGCCAGCAGCCGGCCCACTGGAGGGTACACTGAAGCTTTCTTT
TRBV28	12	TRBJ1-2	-	CASSGGSYGYTF	TGTGCCAGCAGCGGGGGGAGCTATGGCTACACCTTC